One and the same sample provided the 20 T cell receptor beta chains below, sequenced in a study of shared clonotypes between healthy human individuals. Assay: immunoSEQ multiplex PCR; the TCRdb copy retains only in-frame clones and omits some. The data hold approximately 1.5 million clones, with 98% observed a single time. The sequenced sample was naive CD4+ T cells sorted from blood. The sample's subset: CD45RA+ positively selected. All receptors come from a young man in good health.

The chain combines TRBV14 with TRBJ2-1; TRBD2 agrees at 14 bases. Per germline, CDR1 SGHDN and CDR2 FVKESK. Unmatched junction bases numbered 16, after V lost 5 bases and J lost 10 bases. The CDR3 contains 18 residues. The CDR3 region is CASSNVGAGTSGSNEQFF. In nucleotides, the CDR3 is TGTGCCAGCAGCAATGTGGGGGCCGGGACTAGCGGGAGTAACGAGCAGTTCTTC.

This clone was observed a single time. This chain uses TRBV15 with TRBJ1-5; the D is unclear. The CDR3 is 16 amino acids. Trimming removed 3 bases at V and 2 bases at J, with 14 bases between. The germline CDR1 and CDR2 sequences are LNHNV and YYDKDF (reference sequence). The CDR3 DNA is TGTGCCACCAGCAGGGACCGTCTTTGGGGCAATCAGCCCCAGCATTTT. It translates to CATSRDRLWGNQPQHF.

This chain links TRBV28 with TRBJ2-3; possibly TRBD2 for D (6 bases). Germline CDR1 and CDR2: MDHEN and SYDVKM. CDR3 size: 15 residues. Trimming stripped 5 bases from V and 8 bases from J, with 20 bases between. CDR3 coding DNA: TGTGCCAGCAGTCCCACCGGGGGTCCCTCAGCTACGCAGTATTTT. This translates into CASSPTGGPSATQYF.

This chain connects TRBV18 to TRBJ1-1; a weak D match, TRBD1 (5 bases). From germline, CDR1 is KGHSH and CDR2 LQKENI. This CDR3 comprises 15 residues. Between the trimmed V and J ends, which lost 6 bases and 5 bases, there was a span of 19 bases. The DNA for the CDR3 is TGTGCCAGCTCCTTGCGAACAGGAGATGGTACTGAAGCTTTCTTT. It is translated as CASSLRTGDGTEAFF.

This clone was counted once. CDR3 sequence reads: CASSQARDSGANVLTF. As DNA, the CDR3 is TGTGCCAGCAGCCAAGCCCGGGACTCTGGGGCCAACGTCCTGACTTTC. The V and J genes are TRBV4-2 and TRBJ2-6, with D possibly TRBD2 on 5 matching bases. The length of the CDR3 is 16 residues. V gave up 1 base and J gave up 0 bases, with 7 bases separating them. Per the germline V gene, CDR1 is LGHNA and CDR2 is YNFKEQ.

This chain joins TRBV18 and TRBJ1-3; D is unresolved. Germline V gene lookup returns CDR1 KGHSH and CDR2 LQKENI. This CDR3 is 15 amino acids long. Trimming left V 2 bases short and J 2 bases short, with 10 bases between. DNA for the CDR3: TGTGCCAGCTCACCATTATCAGGTCCTGGAAACACCATATATTTT. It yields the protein CASSPLSGPGNTIYF.

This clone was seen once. This CDR3 reads CASSIRRTQTSTDTQYF. CDR3 nucleotides: TGTGCCAGTAGTATACGCCGGACCCAAACTAGCACAGATACGCAGTATTTT. This chain uses TRBV19 with TRBJ2-3; no reliable D call. V lost 2 bases and J lost 0, with 15 bases in between. The CDR3 totals 17 residues. Germline V gene lookup returns CDR1 LNHDA and CDR2 SQIVND (reference sequence).

The CDR3 region has the DNA TGTGCCAGCAGTGAAGCGGGCAGGGGGCTTAACACCATATATTTT. It translates to CASSEAGRGLNTIYF. The chain has TRBV6-1 and TRBJ1-3, with 8 nucleotides matching TRBD1. The V gene's germline CDR1 is MNHNS and CDR2 SASEGT. The trim removed 0 bases at V and 7 bases at J, leaving 5 bases unmatched. This CDR3 region has 15 residues.

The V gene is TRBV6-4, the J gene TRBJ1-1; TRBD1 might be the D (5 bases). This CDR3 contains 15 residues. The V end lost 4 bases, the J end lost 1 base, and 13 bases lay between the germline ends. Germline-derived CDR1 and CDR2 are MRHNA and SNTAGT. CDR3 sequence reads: CASSAGPQGNTEAFF. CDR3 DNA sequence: TGTGCCAGCAGTGCGGGACCTCAGGGGAACACTGAAGCTTTCTTT.

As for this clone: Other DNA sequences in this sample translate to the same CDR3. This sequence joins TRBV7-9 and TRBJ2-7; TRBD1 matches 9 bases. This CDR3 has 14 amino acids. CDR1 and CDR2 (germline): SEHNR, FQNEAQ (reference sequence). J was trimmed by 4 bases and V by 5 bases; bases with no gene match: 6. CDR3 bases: TGTGCCAGCAGCCCCCTGGGACAGGGTTACGAGCAGTACTTC. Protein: CASSPLGQGYEQYF.

For the CDR3, the DNA is TGTGCCAGCAGCCCCCGGGGCTCCTACAATGAGCAGTTCTTC. Translating it yields CASSPRGSYNEQFF. The chain uses TRBV14 and TRBJ2-1; maybe TRBD2 (5 bases). The CDR3 is 14 amino acids. Per germline, CDR1 SGHDN and CDR2 FVKESK. V lost 4 bases, J lost 0 bases, and 7 bases lay in between. Based on the CDR3 plus reference TRBV14 and TRBJ2-1, the full variable domain is EAGVTQFPSHSVIEKGQTVTLRCDPISGHDNLYWYRRVMGKEIKFLLHFVKESKQDESGMPNNRFLAERTGGTYSTLKVQPAELEDSGVYFCASSPRGSYNEQFFGPGTRLTVL.

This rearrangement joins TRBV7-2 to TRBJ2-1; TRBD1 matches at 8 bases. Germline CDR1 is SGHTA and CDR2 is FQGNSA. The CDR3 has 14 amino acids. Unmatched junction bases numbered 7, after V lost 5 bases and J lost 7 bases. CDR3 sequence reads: CASSARQGWNEQFF. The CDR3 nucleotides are TGTGCCAGCAGCGCCCGACAGGGGTGGAATGAGCAGTTCTTC.

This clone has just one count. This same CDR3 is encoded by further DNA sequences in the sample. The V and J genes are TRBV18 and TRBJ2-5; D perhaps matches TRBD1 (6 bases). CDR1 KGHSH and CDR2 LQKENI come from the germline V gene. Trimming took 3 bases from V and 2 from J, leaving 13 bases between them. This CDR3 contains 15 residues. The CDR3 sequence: CASSPRDKIQETQYF. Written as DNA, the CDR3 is TGTGCCAGCTCACCTCGGGACAAAATACAAGAGACCCAGTACTTC.

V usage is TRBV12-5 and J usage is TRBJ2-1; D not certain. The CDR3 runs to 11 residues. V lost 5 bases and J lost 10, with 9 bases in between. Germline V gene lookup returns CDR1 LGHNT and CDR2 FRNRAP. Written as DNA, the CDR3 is TGTGCTAGTGGTCCCCTGGACGAGCAGTTCTTC. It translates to CASGPLDEQFF.

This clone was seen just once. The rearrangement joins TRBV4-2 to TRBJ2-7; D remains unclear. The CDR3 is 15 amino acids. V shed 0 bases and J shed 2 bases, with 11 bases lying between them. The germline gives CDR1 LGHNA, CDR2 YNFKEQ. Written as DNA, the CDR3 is TGTGCCAGCAGCCAAGATCAAGGCTCCACCTACGAGCAGTACTTC. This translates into CASSQDQGSTYEQYF.

The CDR3 reads CASSYPDITGELFF. The CDR3 region has the DNA TGTGCCAGCAGTTACCCGGACATCACCGGGGAGCTGTTTTTT. The chain uses TRBV6-5 and TRBJ2-2, with D perhaps matching TRBD1 (5 bases). The CDR3 contains 14 residues. The V gene lost 2 bases and the J gene lost 4 bases, with 8 bases spanning the gap. Germline assignment: CDR1 MNHEY and CDR2 SVGAGI.

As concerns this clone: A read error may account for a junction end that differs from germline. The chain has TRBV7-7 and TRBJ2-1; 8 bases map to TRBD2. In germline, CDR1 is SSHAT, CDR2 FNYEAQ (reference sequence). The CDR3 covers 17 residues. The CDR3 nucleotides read TGTGCTAGCAGCCCACGACTAGCGCCAACTCTAAGAAATGAGCAGTTCTTC. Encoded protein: CASSPRLAPTLRNEQFF.

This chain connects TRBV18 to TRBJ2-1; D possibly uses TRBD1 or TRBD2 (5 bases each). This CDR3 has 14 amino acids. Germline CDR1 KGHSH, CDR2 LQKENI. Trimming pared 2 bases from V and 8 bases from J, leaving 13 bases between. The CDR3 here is CASSPDLLGDEQFF. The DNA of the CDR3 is TGTGCCAGCTCACCAGATCTGCTGGGGGATGAGCAGTTCTTC.

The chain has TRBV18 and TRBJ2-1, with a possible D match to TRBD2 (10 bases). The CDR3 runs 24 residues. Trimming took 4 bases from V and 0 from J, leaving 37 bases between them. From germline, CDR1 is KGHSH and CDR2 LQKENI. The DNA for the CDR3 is TGTGCCAGCTCACTCGATTTGCACAGGGGGCGCTTAGCGGGAGGTTCCAGCTCCTACAATGAGCAGTTCTTC. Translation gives CASSLDLHRGRLAGGSSSYNEQFF.

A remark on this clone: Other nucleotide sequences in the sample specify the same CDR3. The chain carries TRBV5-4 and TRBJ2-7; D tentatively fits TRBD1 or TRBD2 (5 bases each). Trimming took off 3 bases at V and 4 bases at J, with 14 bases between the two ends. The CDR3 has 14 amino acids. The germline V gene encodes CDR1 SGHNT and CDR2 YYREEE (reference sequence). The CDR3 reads CASSSGTGIYEQYF. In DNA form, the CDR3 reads TGTGCCAGCAGCTCCGGGACGGGGATATACGAGCAGTACTTC. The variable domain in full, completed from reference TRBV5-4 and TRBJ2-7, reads ETGVTQSPTHLIKTRGQQVTLRCSSQSGHNTVSWYQQALGQGPQFIFQYYREEENGRGNFPPRFSGLQFPNYSSELNVNALELDDSALYLCASSSGTGIYEQYFGPGTRLTVT.